This note documents a single T cell receptor beta chain sequence. TCRdb independently ran MiXCR on the RT-PCR reads; one entry per CDR3 protein. The sample lists about 160,000 distinct CDR3 sequences; 30% to 45% were seen once. V was pared by 7 bases and J by 1 base, with 8 bases of the junction left unmatched. The CDR3 length is 15 residues. Germline V gene data show CDR1 as SGDLS and CDR2 as YYNGEE. The data were obtained in a study of patients and donors after allogeneic stem cell transplantation. This clonotype was obtained from a human donor who was either an allogeneic HSCT recipient or a stem cell or donor lymphocyte infusion donor (not recorded which). It is not recorded whose cells these are; they may come from a transplant donor. This rearrangement joins TRBV9 to TRBJ2-5; TRBD1 matches at 9 bases. The specimen sequenced was blood, either unsorted or a sorted T cell fraction (not recorded which). CDR3 coding DNA: TGTGCCAGCGGCGGGACAGGGTTTGCCCAAGAGACCCAGTACTTC. Its translation: CASGGTGFAQETQYF.